Below, 29 T cell receptor beta chains from the same sample are listed, as sequenced in a study of blood T cell repertoires in COVID-19. The table came from immunoSEQ multiplex PCR; TCRdb's copy has only in-frame clones and leaves some out. The sample holds 220,000 or so clones; 84% are singletons and the top ten take approximately 2.5%. What was sequenced was peripheral blood. These receptors were collected from a woman between 55 and 75 years old with acute or convalescent COVID-19.

V and J are TRBV20-1 and TRBJ2-1; 8 bases fit TRBD2. Germline V gene lookup returns CDR1 DFQATT and CDR2 SNEGSKA (reference sequence). The CDR3 covers 16 residues. V gave up 3 bases and J gave up 4 bases; unmatched junction bases: 11. The CDR3: CSASTGGARIYNEQFF. The DNA of the CDR3 is TGCAGTGCTAGTACGGGGGGGGCTAGGATTTACAATGAGCAGTTCTTC.

In DNA, the CDR3 is TGCGCCAGCAGCTCCCGGGACAGGGGGGCCTACGAGCAGTACTTC. This gives the protein CASSSRDRGAYEQYF. V usage is TRBV5-1 and J usage is TRBJ2-7, with 11 bases aligning to TRBD1. Germline loops: CDR1 SGHRS, CDR2 YFSETQ. V trimming: 3 bases; J trimming: 2 bases; junction bases outside the gene matches: 4. The CDR3 totals 15 residues.

V gene TRBV18 combines with J gene TRBJ1-2, with D possibly being TRBD1 (5 bases). Per germline, CDR1 KGHSH and CDR2 LQKENI. The CDR3 is 15 residues long. V was clipped by 3 bases and J by 7 bases, with 18 bases between them. The CDR3 bases are TGTGCCAGCTCACCCAACCGGACGCCAGGGTCTGGCTACACCTTC. It translates to CASSPNRTPGSGYTF. Combining the CDR3 with reference TRBV18 and TRBJ1-2 gives the whole variable domain NAGVMQNPRHLVRRRGQEARLRCSPMKGHSHVYWYRQLPEEGLKFMVYLQKENIIDESGMPKERFSAEFPKEGPSILRIQQVVRGDSAAYFCASSPNRTPGSGYTFGSGTRLTVV.

The chain recombines TRBV5-6 with TRBJ1-5; 11 positions match TRBD1. There are 16 residues in the CDR3. V was clipped by 5 bases and J by 6 bases; unmatched bases: 10. Germline-derived CDR1 and CDR2 are SGHDT and YYEEEE. In nucleotides, the CDR3 is TGTGCCAGCAGTTACCGAACGGACAGGGGGCTTCAGCCCCAGCATTTT. Amino acids: CASSYRTDRGLQPQHF.

This clone was seen only once. The chain is built from TRBV7-8 and TRBJ1-5; TRBD1 matches 7 bases. Germline CDR1 reads SGHVS; CDR2 reads FQNEAQ. CDR3 length equals 16 residues. Trimming removed 0 bases from V and 2 bases from J; junction bases left unmatched: 4. This CDR3 reads CASSLATGLGNQPQHF. CDR3 DNA sequence: TGTGCCAGCAGCTTAGCGACAGGGCTGGGCAATCAGCCCCAGCATTTT.

This clone was seen a few times. The rearrangement joins TRBV14 to TRBJ2-3; 11 nucleotides align to TRBD2. CDR1 SGHDN and CDR2 FVKESK come from the germline V gene. The J segment lost 6 bases and the V segment lost 3 bases, leaving 11 bases of the junction unmatched. The CDR3 length is 17 residues. The CDR3 DNA reads as TGTGCCAGCAGCCACATAGCGGGGGGGCCGGGTGTGGATACGCAGTATTTT. It translates to CASSHIAGGPGVDTQYF. The full variable domain, with the rest looked up from reference TRBV14 and TRBJ2-3, is EAGVTQFPSHSVIEKGQTVTLRCDPISGHDNLYWYRRVMGKEIKFLLHFVKESKQDESGMPNNRFLAERTGGTYSTLKVQPAELEDSGVYFCASSHIAGGPGVDTQYFGPGTRLTVL.

The CDR3 DNA follows: TGCGCCAGCAGATCCGGGACAGGGCACTCACCCCTCCACTTT. Translation: CASRSGTGHSPLHF. V is TRBV5-1 and J is TRBJ1-6, with TRBD1 identical over 9 bases. V lost 5 bases and J lost 10; bases outside the gene matches: 7. CDR3 length equals 14 residues. CDR1 is SGHRS, CDR2 YFSETQ, per germline.

The chain has TRBV12-3 or TRBV12-4 and TRBJ2-7, with a weak D call TRBD1 (6 bases). The CDR3 consists of 13 residues. The V end was cut by 7 bases, the J end by 0 bases, with 10 bases between. This chain's CDR3 is CASKDSDSYEQYF. CDR3 in DNA: TGTGCCAGCAAGGACAGCGACTCCTACGAGCAGTACTTC.

The table lists this clone with a count of one. The chain combines TRBV4-3 with TRBJ2-3, with 14 bases fitting TRBD2. The CDR3 sequence is 16 residues long. V lost 2 bases and J lost 6; bases outside the gene matches: 4. Germline-derived CDR1 and CDR2 are LGHNA and YSLEER. CDR3 amino acids: CASSQRLAGGGDTQYF. CDR3 nucleotides: TGCGCCAGCAGCCAACGACTAGCGGGGGGGGGTGATACGCAGTATTTT.

The V call is TRBV9, the J call TRBJ2-3, with D possibly being TRBD2 (5 bases). The V and J ends lost 0 bases and 0 bases respectively, with 8 bases between them. The CDR3 is 15 amino acids. Germline CDR1 SGDLS, CDR2 YYNGEE. For the CDR3, the DNA is TGTGCCAGCAGCGTAGGCGCTAGCAGCACAGATACGCAGTATTTT. Amino acid sequence: CASSVGASSTDTQYF.

V usage is TRBV28 and J usage is TRBJ1-6, with TRBD1 as a possible D gene (6 bases). Trimming shortened V by 3 bases and J by 1 base, and 10 bases separated the two germline ends. Germline CDR1 reads MDHEN; CDR2 reads SYDVKM. This CDR3 spans 16 amino acids. CDR3 residues: CASSFLGTSYNSPLHF. CDR3 DNA sequence: TGTGCCAGCAGTTTCCTCGGGACATCCTATAATTCACCCCTCCACTTT.

The chain uses TRBV2 and TRBJ1-1; the D gene is possibly TRBD1 (5 bases). Trimming took off 5 bases at V and 3 bases at J, with 7 bases between the two ends. Germline V gene data show CDR1 as SNHLY and CDR2 as FYNNEI. CDR3 size: 12 residues. CDR3 sequence: CASSIRDTEAFF. Written as DNA, the CDR3 is TGTGCCAGCAGTATCAGGGACACTGAAGCTTTCTTT.

This chain uses TRBV25-1 with TRBJ1-4, with 7 bases lining up with TRBD1. Per germline, CDR1 MGHDK and CDR2 SYGVNS. J gave up 5 bases and V 5 bases, and 5 bases lay outside the gene matches. CDR3 size: 14 residues. The CDR3 region has the DNA TGTGCCAGCAGTCCAGGGGGGCGGAATGAAAAACTGTTTTTT. It encodes CASSPGGRNEKLFF.

The gene calls are TRBV11-3 and TRBJ2-1; D unclear. V lost 0 bases, J lost 1 base, and 4 bases lay in between. In germline, CDR1 is SGHNT, CDR2 YENEEA. This CDR3 has 14 residues. The CDR3 DNA reads as TGTGCCAGCAGCTTAGATTCTTCCTACAATGAGCAGTTCTTC. Its protein is CASSLDSSYNEQFF.

This chain links TRBV13 with TRBJ1-2; 8 positions match TRBD1. CDR1 is PRHDT, CDR2 FYEKMQ, per germline (reference sequence). Trimming took 6 bases from V and 4 from J; bases not matched to a gene: 10. The CDR3 totals 15 residues. For the CDR3, the DNA is TGTGCCAGCAGTCCTTGGGACAGGCGAAGCTATGGCTACACCTTC. This gives the protein CASSPWDRRSYGYTF.

This clone has a handful of counts. This chain joins TRBV5-1 and TRBJ1-5; D gene ambiguous. The CDR3 sequence is 13 residues long. The germline V gene has CDR1 SGHRS and CDR2 YFSETQ. V shed 1 base and J shed 4 bases, with 6 bases lying between them. This CDR3 reads CASSLTGNQPQHF. Written as DNA, the CDR3 is TGCGCCAGCAGCTTGACGGGGAATCAGCCCCAGCATTTT. The whole variable domain, filled in from reference TRBV5-1 and TRBJ1-5, reads KAGVTQTPRYLIKTRGQQVTLSCSPISGHRSVSWYQQTPGQGLQFLFEYFSETQRNKGNFPGRFSGRQFSNSRSEMNVSTLELGDSALYLCASSLTGNQPQHFGDGTRLSIL.

The chain is built from TRBV11-1 and TRBJ2-3, with D possibly matching TRBD2 (5 bases). The CDR3 totals 15 residues. Germline V lookup: CDR1 SGHAT, CDR2 FQDESV (reference sequence). Trimming took 3 bases from V and 1 from J, leaving 11 bases between them. The CDR3: CASSFHSGGTDTQYF. The CDR3 region has the DNA TGTGCCAGCAGCTTTCATTCCGGGGGCACAGATACGCAGTATTTT.

V gene TRBV5-1 combines with J gene TRBJ1-1; D may be TRBD1 (6 bases). Deletions cut 1 base from V and 8 bases from J, with 12 bases between. Germline CDR1 SGHRS, CDR2 YFSETQ. CDR3 length: 13 residues. CDR3 residues: CASSLTGRVEAFF. In nucleotides, the CDR3 is TGCGCCAGCAGCTTGACAGGGAGGGTAGAAGCTTTCTTT.

The chain recombines TRBV6-5 with TRBJ1-1; 8 bases are a match to TRBD1. CDR1 MNHEY and CDR2 SVGAGI come from the germline V gene. V trimming: 7 bases; J trimming: 1 base; junction bases outside the gene matches: 5. This CDR3 has 14 amino acids. The chain's CDR3 is CASKTGTGNTEAFF. The CDR3 region has the DNA TGTGCCAGCAAGACCGGGACAGGGAACACTGAAGCTTTCTTT.

This CDR3 is CASSSQAGDEAFF. The CDR3 DNA sequence: TGTGCCAGCAGCTCACAGGCTGGGGATGAAGCTTTCTTT. The chain links TRBV7-2 to TRBJ1-1; perhaps TRBD1 as D (5 bases). This CDR3 spans 13 amino acids. Trimming cost V 4 bases and J 7 bases, with 13 bases left between them. CDR1 and CDR2 from the germline V gene are SGHTA and FQGNSA.

J is TRBJ2-1 and V is TRBV6-6, with D perhaps TRBD2 (6 bases). With 5 bases removed from V and 7 bases from J, the gap between germline ends came to 15 bases. CDR3 length: 14 amino acids. CDR1 and CDR2 (germline): MNHNY, SVGAGI (reference sequence). CDR3: CASSLMNGGNEQFF. CDR3 in DNA: TGTGCCAGCAGTCTAATGAACGGGGGTAATGAGCAGTTCTTC.

V gene TRBV5-1 combines with J gene TRBJ1-2; 9 bases map to TRBD1. CDR3 length equals 14 residues. V lost 5 bases and J lost 6; bases outside the gene matches: 8. CDR1 and CDR2 (germline): SGHRS, YFSETQ. CDR3: CASRRGDREDGYTF. The CDR3 DNA is TGCGCCAGCAGACGGGGGGACAGGGAGGATGGCTACACCTTC.

The CDR3: CASSPGSNYGYTF. CDR3 nucleotides: TGTGCCAGCAGTCCCGGGAGTAACTATGGCTACACCTTC. V gene TRBV6-5 combines with J gene TRBJ1-2, with no clear D. The CDR3 length is 13 residues. V gave up 5 bases and J gave up 1 base, with 8 bases separating them. Germline V gives CDR1 MNHEY, CDR2 SVGAGI.

This clone was observed a single time. The rearrangement links TRBV27 to TRBJ1-5; the D gene is possibly TRBD1 (5 bases). Germline assignment: CDR1 MNHEY and CDR2 SMNVEV (reference sequence). The V end lost 1 base, the J end lost 7 bases, and 11 bases lay between the germline ends. CDR3 length: 14 amino acids. The CDR3 sequence: CASSLWAGGQPQHF. CDR3 sequence (DNA): TGTGCCAGCAGTTTATGGGCCGGGGGGCAGCCCCAGCATTTT.

The gene calls are TRBV29-1 and TRBJ1-2; D perhaps matches TRBD1 (5 bases). CDR3 size: 14 residues. Germline CDR1 is SQVTM and CDR2 is ANQGSEA. V was cut by 5 bases and J by 3 bases, with 16 bases left in between. CDR3 sequence reads: CSVSGKDPHYGYTF. DNA of the CDR3: TGCAGCGTTTCAGGGAAGGACCCCCACTATGGCTACACCTTC. Complete variable domain (other parts from reference TRBV29-1 and TRBJ1-2): SAVISQKPSRDICQRGTSLTIQCQVDSQVTMMFWYRQQPGQSLTLIATANQGSEATYESGFVIDKFPISRPNLTFSTLTVSNMSPEDSSIYLCSVSGKDPHYGYTFGSGTRLTVV.

The chain uses TRBV5-8 and TRBJ2-7; D gene ambiguous. There are 11 residues in the CDR3. V lost 7 bases, J lost 6 bases, and 11 bases lay in between. Germline CDR1 is SGHTS and CDR2 is YDEGEE. The CDR3 sequence is CASLQTGEQYF. Written as DNA, the CDR3 is TGTGCCAGCCTCCAAACCGGCGAGCAGTACTTC. Using reference TRBV5-8 and TRBJ2-7 for the parts outside the CDR3, the full variable domain is EAGVTQSPTHLIKTRGQQATLRCSPISGHTSVYWYQQALGLGLQFLLWYDEGEERNRGNFPPRFSGRQFPNYSSELNVNALELEDSALYLCASLQTGEQYFGPGTRLTVT.

The DNA for the CDR3 is TGTGCCAGCAGCAAACTGGGGCGAAATAGCAATCAGCCCCAGCATTTT. Protein sequence: CASSKLGRNSNQPQHF. The chain couples TRBV21-1 to TRBJ1-5; the table's TRBD1 call for D was not verified on the DNA. TRBV21-1 is noted as a pseudogene. This CDR3 is built from 16 residues.

The chain combines TRBV7-3 with TRBJ2-5, with unresolved D. This CDR3 spans 13 amino acids. CDR1 and CDR2 (germline): SGHTA, FQGTGA. V was shortened by 0 bases and J by 3 bases, with 5 bases between the two germline ends. CDR3 sequence (DNA): TGTGCCAGCAGCTTAACTAGCAAAGAGACCCAGTACTTC. Residues: CASSLTSKETQYF.

J is TRBJ1-1 and V is TRBV12-5, with 9 positions matching TRBD1. The CDR3 length is 13 residues. Unmatched junction bases numbered 3, after V lost 2 bases and J lost 8 bases. The germline gives CDR1 LGHNT, CDR2 FRNRAP. The CDR3 coding sequence is TGTGCTAGTGGTTTGTCCGGGACAGGGGAAGCTTTCTTT. Encoded protein: CASGLSGTGEAFF.